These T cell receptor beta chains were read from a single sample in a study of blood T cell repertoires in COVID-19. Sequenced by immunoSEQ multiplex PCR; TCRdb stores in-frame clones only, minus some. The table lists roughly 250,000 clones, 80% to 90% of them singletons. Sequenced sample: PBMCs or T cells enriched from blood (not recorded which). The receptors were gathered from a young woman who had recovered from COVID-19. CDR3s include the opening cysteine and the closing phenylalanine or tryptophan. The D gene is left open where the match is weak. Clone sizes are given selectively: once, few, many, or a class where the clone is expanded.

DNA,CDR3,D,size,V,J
TGTGCCAGCAGCTTAGATGGATCAGGGGGAGAAAAACTGTTTTTT,CASSLDGSGGEKLFF,TRBD1,few,TRBV11-2,TRBJ1-4
TGTGCCAGCTATACAGGTCCCCGGGCTTTCTTT,CASYTGPRAFF,.,.,TRBV6-4,TRBJ1-1
TGTGCCAGCACCACAGGGGCCGCCACCTATCGAGGCTACACCTTC,CASTTGAATYRGYTF,TRBD1,.,TRBV18,TRBJ1-2
TGCGCCAGCAGCTCAACACTAGCGGGGGCCTCCTACAATGAGCAGTTCTTC,CASSSTLAGASYNEQFF,TRBD2,.,TRBV5-1,TRBJ2-1
TGCGCCAGCAGTGAGTACCGGGGAAACTCTGGGGCCAACGTCCTGACTTTC,CASSEYRGNSGANVLTF,.,.,TRBV10-2,TRBJ2-6
TGTGCCAGCAGTGATAGGGGCGGACCCTATGGCTACACCTTC,CASSDRGGPYGYTF,.,.,TRBV2,TRBJ1-2
TGTGCCAGCAGCGCGGACACTGAAGCTTTCTTT,CASSADTEAFF,.,.,TRBV2,TRBJ1-1
TGTGCCAGCAGCTTGGGGACAGGGACTTTCACAGATACGCAGTATTTT,CASSLGTGTFTDTQYF,TRBD1,few,TRBV5-8,TRBJ2-3
TGTGCCAGCAGCTTAGCGGGTAGCGGCTACAATGAGCAGTTCTTC,CASSLAGSGYNEQFF,.,.,TRBV7-2,TRBJ2-1
TGTGCCAGCAGTGAGGTGGGGACAGGGGGCTTCGAGCAGTACTTC,CASSEVGTGGFEQYF,TRBD1,many,TRBV6-1,TRBJ2-7
TGTGCCAGCAGCTTACCAGCGACAGGGGGTGGCTACACCTTC,CASSLPATGGGYTF,TRBD1,once,TRBV11-2,TRBJ1-2
TGTGCCAGCAGCCTCGGACAGGGCTCTGGAAACACCATATATTTT,CASSLGQGSGNTIYF,TRBD1,.,TRBV7-2,TRBJ1-3
TGTGCCAGCAGTGACCGACCCCGGGACAGGGACAACGAGCAGTACTTC,CASSDRPRDRDNEQYF,TRBD1,.,TRBV6-1,TRBJ2-7
TGTGCCAGCAGTTTGGGGATCTCAGGGGGCTACACCTTC,CASSLGISGGYTF,.,.,TRBV28,TRBJ1-2
TGTGCCAGCAGCCATGAGGGACAGGGTAATGAAAAACTGTTTTTT,CASSHEGQGNEKLFF,TRBD1,.,TRBV5-4,TRBJ1-4
TGTGCCAGCAGCCAAGCGGGGAGGGTCGTTAATTCACCCCTCCACTTT,CASSQAGRVVNSPLHF,.,.,TRBV3-1/TRBV3-2,TRBJ1-6
TGTGCCAGCAGCTGGACAAACAGGGAGTACCAAGCTTTCTTT,CASSWTNREYQAFF,.,.,TRBV7-9,TRBJ1-1
TGTGCCACCAGCAGCTATGGATTTCAAGGGGGCTCCTACAATGAGCAGTTCTTC,CATSSYGFQGGSYNEQFF,.,.,TRBV15,TRBJ2-1
TGCGCCAGCGGCTCGGACACGAACACCGGGGAGCTGTTTTTT,CASGSDTNTGELFF,.,.,TRBV10-1,TRBJ2-2
TGCGCCAGCAGCCAAGGGGAACAGGGCTTTCAGCCCCAGCATTTT,CASSQGEQGFQPQHF,.,.,TRBV4-1,TRBJ1-5
TGCGCCAGCAGCCAAGTAGACCTGGTGGGCTTTAGTGGAAACACCATATATTTT,CASSQVDLVGFSGNTIYF,.,.,TRBV4-1,TRBJ1-3
TGTGCCAGCAGCCAAGCCGGGGATGGCTACACCTTC,CASSQAGDGYTF,.,.,TRBV3-1/TRBV3-2,TRBJ1-2
TGTGCCAGCAGCCCCGGGACAGTCCTACTTATCTACGAGCAGTACTTC,CASSPGTVLLIYEQYF,TRBD1,.,TRBV5-8,TRBJ2-7
TGTGCCAGCAGCCAAGTGGGGACTAGCGCCTACAATGAGCAGTTCTTC,CASSQVGTSAYNEQFF,TRBD2,.,TRBV4-2,TRBJ2-1
TGTGCTAGCAGCTTAGCGGTAGGGGACAGGGCTATCAATGAGCAGTTCTTC,CASSLAVGDRAINEQFF,TRBD1,.,TRBV7-7,TRBJ2-1
TGTGCCAGCAGGGGGACAGGGGTTAATTCACCCCTCCACTTT,CASRGTGVNSPLHF,TRBD1,.,TRBV27,TRBJ1-6
TGTGCCAGCTCACCACTCCCCGTGTCTGACTATCAGCCCCAGCATTTT,CASSPLPVSDYQPQHF,.,.,TRBV18,TRBJ1-5
TGTGCCAGCAGCTTAGCTGGGGCCGTCTATGGCTACACCTTC,CASSLAGAVYGYTF,.,.,TRBV11-2,TRBJ1-2
TGTGCCACCAGCAGAGCCGGGACTCGAGAAGGAAAACTGTTTTTT,CATSRAGTREGKLFF,.,.,TRBV15,TRBJ1-4
TGTGCCAGCAGCCGGACAGGGGGATATAATTCACCCCTCCACTTT,CASSRTGGYNSPLHF,TRBD1,.,TRBV6-5,TRBJ1-6
TGTGCCAGCAGTCTGGACAGGGGTGAAGAGCAGTACTTC,CASSLDRGEEQYF,TRBD1,.,TRBV12-3/TRBV12-4,TRBJ2-7
TGTGCCAGCAGCCACAGGTCCGGGCAGGGGAACACTGAAGCTTTCTTT,CASSHRSGQGNTEAFF,.,.,TRBV14,TRBJ1-1
TGCGCCAGGGACAGACCAACTAAAGAGACCCAGTACTTC,CARDRPTKETQYF,.,.,TRBV5-1,TRBJ2-5
TGTGCCAGCAGCGCTGACAGCATGAACACTGAAGCTTTCTTT,CASSADSMNTEAFF,.,.,TRBV5-4,TRBJ1-1
TGTGCCTGGGCGGGGGGGCTAGACACCGGGGAGCTGTTTTTT,CAWAGGLDTGELFF,TRBD2,.,TRBV30,TRBJ2-2
TGCGCCAGCAGCCCGCTAGGAGGGAGGGGAGAGACCCAGTACTTC,CASSPLGGRGETQYF,TRBD2,.,TRBV5-1,TRBJ2-5
TGCGCCAGCAGCTTGGCCGGGACAGGGGGCATCGGGGAGCTGTTTTTT,CASSLAGTGGIGELFF,TRBD1,.,TRBV5-1,TRBJ2-2
TGTGCCAGCAGCGTAGCGGAACAGGGCTTGGAAAAACTGTTTTTT,CASSVAEQGLEKLFF,.,once,TRBV9,TRBJ1-4
TGTGCCAGCAGTTCGACAGGGGATAATTCACCCCTCCACTTT,CASSSTGDNSPLHF,TRBD1,.,TRBV28,TRBJ1-6
TGTGCCAGTAGCCGGGGTAGGAATAGCAATCAGCCCCAGCATTTT,CASSRGRNSNQPQHF,.,.,TRBV19,TRBJ1-5
TGCGCCAGCAGCCAGAGCGGGGACAATGAGCAGTTCTTC,CASSQSGDNEQFF,TRBD2,few,TRBV4-1,TRBJ2-1
TGTGCCACCGGGAGCGGGGATAGAACAGATACGCAGTATTTT,CATGSGDRTDTQYF,TRBD2,.,TRBV9,TRBJ2-3
TGTGCCAGCAGTTTCAGGGGGCAGCAGCCCCAGCATTTT,CASSFRGQQPQHF,TRBD1,.,TRBV27,TRBJ1-5